A selection of T cell receptor beta chains follows, all from one sample in a study of shared clonotypes between healthy human individuals. Data came from immunoSEQ multiplex PCR; TCRdb stores just in-frame clones and leaves some out. The sample consists of fewer than 1.6 million clones, roughly 98.5% of them appearing once. Sequenced: naive CD4+ T cells sorted from blood. The origin of the receptors is a man aged 25-45 years in good health. CDR3s include the opening cysteine and the closing phenylalanine or tryptophan. Each record gives: J gene, D gene, V gene, CDR3 DNA, CDR3 protein. The D gene is left open where the match is weak.

>TRBJ2-7|-|TRBV7-2
TGTGCCAGCAGCCGGCGGGACAGCGCGGCGAGGGAGCAGTACTTC
CASSRRDSAAREQYF
>TRBJ2-1|TRBD1|TRBV5-4
TGTGCCAGCAGCTCTTTTGGGACAGGGTGGGTTGAGCAGTTCTTC
CASSSFGTGWVEQFF
>TRBJ2-7|TRBD2|TRBV5-4
TGTGCCAGCAGCTTGGGCGGACTAGCGGGGTTCTACGAGCAGTACTTC
CASSLGGLAGFYEQYF
>TRBJ2-1|-|TRBV10-2
TGCGCCAGCAGTTGGGGGCTAGATGAGCAGTTCTTC
CASSWGLDEQFF
>TRBJ2-3|-|TRBV9
TGTGCCAGCAGCGTTGACAGACTAGAGACAGATACGCAGTATTTT
CASSVDRLETDTQYF
>TRBJ1-1|TRBD1|TRBV5-1
TGCGCCAGCAGCTTGGACAGGGGAGGTAACACTGAAGCTTTCTTT
CASSLDRGGNTEAFF
>TRBJ2-7|-|TRBV11-2
TGTGCCAGCAGCTTTACTGGTCGAAGCTCCTACGAGCAGTACTTC
CASSFTGRSSYEQYF
>TRBJ2-1|-|TRBV9
TGTGCCAGCAGCGTAGCGGGAGCGAACTATGAGCAGTTCTTC
CASSVAGANYEQFF
>TRBJ2-3|TRBD1|TRBV10-3
TGTGCCACCAGCCCAGGGGGAGATACGCAGTATTTT
CATSPGGDTQYF
>TRBJ1-1|TRBD1|TRBV9
TGTGCCAGCAGCGGGGACAGGTATAGGGCTGAAGCTTTCTTT
CASSGDRYRAEAFF
>TRBJ2-5|TRBD2|TRBV5-1
TGCGCCAGCAGCTTGGTGGGCGGGGGATTCCAAGAGACCCAGTACTTC
CASSLVGGGFQETQYF
>TRBJ2-2|TRBD2|TRBV7-9
TGTGCCAGCACCTCGAAACTAGCGGAGAACACCGGGGAGCTGTTTTTT
CASTSKLAENTGELFF
>TRBJ1-5|TRBD1|TRBV6-1
TGTGCCAGCAGTGCCCTGACAGGGGGTGTTCAGCCCCAGCATTTT
CASSALTGGVQPQHF
>TRBJ2-1|TRBD2|TRBV19
TGTGCCAGTAGCTCCTGGGAGGGCAATGAGCAGTTCTTC
CASSSWEGNEQFF
>TRBJ2-3|-|TRBV30
TGTGCCTGGACTCTCGCGGGGTCGGATACGCAGTATTTT
CAWTLAGSDTQYF
>TRBJ2-1|-|TRBV5-1
TGCGCCAGCAGCTTCACGACGGGAACCTGGCAGTTCTTC
CASSFTTGTWQFF
>TRBJ1-1|-|TRBV7-2
TGTGCCAGCAGCTTAGTTAGGAACACTGAAGCTTTCTTT
CASSLVRNTEAFF
>TRBJ2-7|-|TRBV18
TGTGCCAGCTCTCCCGGGTTAGACAGACTCTACGAGCAGTACTTC
CASSPGLDRLYEQYF
>TRBJ2-3|-|TRBV2
TGTGCCAGCAGGGCGGAGGGGGTAGGGACGGTAGATACGCAGTATTTT
CASRAEGVGTVDTQYF
>TRBJ2-1|TRBD2|TRBV5-4
TGTGCCAGCAGCCCGGGACTAGCGGGAAGACATGAGCAGTTCTTC
CASSPGLAGRHEQFF